Listed below are T cell receptor beta chains from one sample, sequenced in a study of blood T cell repertoires in COVID-19. The repertoire was sequenced with immunoSEQ multiplex PCR; TCRdb's copy has only in-frame clones and lacks some. The sample carries a few hundred thousand clones, 88% recorded once. Material: peripheral blood. The receptors come from a man aged 60-69 years who had recovered from COVID-19. Both conserved end residues are part of each CDR3. D genes are given only for firm matches. Clone size, where shown, is once, few, many, or a class for clones that have expanded.

clone size: -; D gene: -; J gene: TRBJ2-7; V gene: TRBV12-3/TRBV12-4; CDR3 protein: CASTQSGYEQYF; CDR3 DNA: TGTGCCAGCACCCAGTCAGGCTACGAGCAGTACTTC
clone size: once; D gene: TRBD1; J gene: TRBJ1-4; V gene: TRBV30; CDR3 protein: CAWSVRDSEKLFF; CDR3 DNA: TGTGCCTGGAGCGTTCGGGACAGCGAAAAACTGTTTTTT
clone size: -; D gene: TRBD1; J gene: TRBJ1-2; V gene: TRBV24-1; CDR3 protein: CATSETDRVYGYTF; CDR3 DNA: TGTGCCACCAGTGAAACGGACAGGGTCTATGGCTACACCTTC
clone size: -; D gene: -; J gene: TRBJ2-3; V gene: TRBV21-1; CDR3 protein: CASTPGTALSTDTQYF; CDR3 DNA: TGTGCCAGCACCCCCGGGACAGCCCTTAGCACAGATACGCAGTATTTT
clone size: -; D gene: TRBD2; J gene: TRBJ2-7; V gene: TRBV28; CDR3 protein: CASSLPPSGVGEQYF; CDR3 DNA: TGTGCCAGCAGTTTACCCCCTAGCGGGGTTGGCGAGCAGTACTTC
clone size: -; D gene: TRBD1; J gene: TRBJ1-5; V gene: TRBV19; CDR3 protein: CASVTGVVGNQPQHF; CDR3 DNA: TGTGCCAGTGTAACAGGGGTCGTAGGCAATCAGCCCCAGCATTTT
clone size: -; D gene: -; J gene: TRBJ2-1; V gene: TRBV9; CDR3 protein: CASSVGPSSYNEQFF; CDR3 DNA: TGTGCCAGCAGCGTAGGGCCAAGCTCCTACAATGAGCAGTTCTTC
clone size: -; D gene: TRBD2; J gene: TRBJ2-7; V gene: TRBV10-3; CDR3 protein: CAISGPSGGAYEQYF; CDR3 DNA: TGTGCCATCAGTGGACCTAGCGGGGGGGCCTACGAGCAGTACTTC
clone size: -; D gene: -; J gene: TRBJ2-5; V gene: TRBV11-2; CDR3 protein: CASSLVPPGGVVETQYF; CDR3 DNA: TGTGCCAGCAGCTTAGTACCGCCTGGAGGGGTTGTAGAGACCCAGTACTTC
clone size: once; D gene: -; J gene: TRBJ2-4; V gene: TRBV2; CDR3 protein: CASRLQGMSQNIQYF; CDR3 DNA: TGTGCCAGCAGGTTACAGGGTATGTCCCAAAACATTCAGTACTTC
clone size: once; D gene: TRBD1; J gene: TRBJ2-1; V gene: TRBV19; CDR3 protein: CASSIVGTGYNEQFF; CDR3 DNA: TGTGCCAGTAGTATAGTAGGGACAGGCTACAATGAGCAGTTCTTC
clone size: -; D gene: -; J gene: TRBJ2-1; V gene: TRBV5-1; CDR3 protein: CASSLEGWGDNEQFF; CDR3 DNA: TGCGCCAGCAGCTTGGAAGGGTGGGGGGACAATGAGCAGTTCTTC
clone size: once; D gene: TRBD1; J gene: TRBJ1-6; V gene: TRBV5-1; CDR3 protein: CASSRPGQGNSPLHF; CDR3 DNA: TGCGCCAGCAGCAGACCGGGACAGGGGAATTCACCCCTCCACTTT
clone size: -; D gene: -; J gene: TRBJ1-4; V gene: TRBV5-8; CDR3 protein: CASSGQPLATNEKLFF; CDR3 DNA: TGTGCCAGCAGCGGACAGCCGCTTGCAACTAATGAAAAACTGTTTTTT
clone size: once; D gene: -; J gene: TRBJ1-1; V gene: TRBV18; CDR3 protein: CASSPSSNTEAFF; CDR3 DNA: TGTGCCAGCTCACCAAGCTCTAACACTGAAGCTTTCTTT
clone size: -; D gene: -; J gene: TRBJ1-2; V gene: TRBV15; CDR3 protein: CATSRAQAVADYGYTF; CDR3 DNA: TGTGCCACCAGCAGAGCACAGGCAGTAGCCGACTATGGCTACACCTTC
clone size: -; D gene: -; J gene: TRBJ1-4; V gene: TRBV5-1; CDR3 protein: CASSNGQLSNEKLFF; CDR3 DNA: TGCGCCAGCAGCAACGGACAGCTTTCTAATGAAAAACTGTTTTTT
clone size: -; D gene: TRBD1; J gene: TRBJ2-7; V gene: TRBV19; CDR3 protein: CASRRTGDSYEQYF; CDR3 DNA: TGTGCCAGTAGGCGGACAGGGGATTCCTACGAGCAGTACTTC